The 11 T cell receptor beta chains given below trace back to one sample, sequenced in a study of early T cells in non-severe SARS-CoV-2 infection. TCRdb ran MiXCR on the 5' RACE reads and lists one entry per CDR3 protein. The data show fewer than 65,000 distinct CDR3 sequences, approximately 8.5% seen once. The sequencing sample was made of whole blood. The receptor source for this set is an adult who was a healthcare worker with PCR-confirmed SARS-CoV-2 infection or an uninfected control (not recorded which).

This clonotype was found a few times. This chain uses TRBV7-2 with TRBJ1-4; TRBD1 agrees at 7 bases. V was clipped by 1 base and J by 3 bases; unmatched bases: 2. This CDR3 region has 15 residues. Per germline, CDR1 SGHTA and CDR2 FQGNSA. The CDR3 sequence is CASSLVTGPNEKLFF. CDR3 in DNA: TGTGCCAGCAGCTTAGTGACAGGGCCTAATGAAAAACTGTTTTTT.

This clonotype was seen at least ten times. The V call is TRBV28, the J call TRBJ2-7, with D possibly being TRBD2 (6 bases). Germline assignment: CDR1 MDHEN and CDR2 SYDVKM. The CDR3 length is 18 residues. The V end was cut by 4 bases, the J end by 0 bases, with 22 bases between. CDR3 coding DNA: TGTGCCAGCAGTTCACCCCGAGGTAGCGGCAAGAGCTCCTACGAGCAGTACTTC. The encoded protein is CASSSPRGSGKSSYEQYF.

This clonotype showed up many times. V and J are TRBV9 and TRBJ2-1; D gene uncertain. CDR1 is SGDLS, CDR2 YYNGEE, per germline. The V and J ends lost 3 bases and 2 bases respectively, with 6 bases between them. The CDR3 totals 13 residues. CDR3 residues: CASSAFPYNEQFF. CDR3 in DNA: TGTGCCAGCAGCGCTTTCCCCTACAATGAGCAGTTCTTC.

This clonotype was observed many times. The chain couples TRBV11-1 to TRBJ2-1, with D perhaps TRBD1 or TRBD2 (5 bases each). Germline V CDR1 and CDR2: SGHAT, FQDESV (reference sequence). V lost 5 bases and J lost 10, with 9 bases in between. The CDR3 length is 11 residues. CDR3 sequence reads: CASSPGTEQFF. CDR3 sequence (DNA): TGTGCCAGCAGCCCAGGGACCGAGCAGTTCTTC.

This clonotype was seen many times. The V call is TRBV7-9, the J call TRBJ1-5; no firm D call. V was shortened by 1 base and J by 10 bases, with 8 bases between the two germline ends. This CDR3 is built from 12 residues. Germline V gene data show CDR1 as SEHNR and CDR2 as FQNEAQ (reference sequence). Written as DNA, the CDR3 is TGTGCCAGCAGCTTAGAGTCGGGTCCCCAGCATTTT. Translation: CASSLESGPQHF. The full variable domain, completed using reference TRBV7-9 and TRBJ1-5, is DTGVSQNPRHKITKRGQNVTFRCDPISEHNRLYWYRQTLGQGPEFLTYFQNEAQLEKSRLLSDRFSAERPKGSFSTLEIQRTEQGDSAMYLCASSLESGPQHFGDGTRLSIL.

This chain links TRBV7-2 with TRBJ2-2; the D call may be TRBD1 or TRBD2 (5 bases each). The CDR3 sequence is 14 residues long. Germline assignment: CDR1 SGHTA and CDR2 FQGNSA. Trimming removed 7 bases from V and 6 bases from J, with 15 bases in between. This CDR3 reads CASNTRGDAGELFF. CDR3 in DNA: TGTGCCAGCAACACGAGAGGGGACGCCGGGGAGCTGTTTTTT.

This clonotype was counted a few times. V usage is TRBV24-1 and J usage is TRBJ2-5; 10 bases match TRBD2. Germline assignment: CDR1 KGHDR and CDR2 SFDVKD. The CDR3 covers 16 residues. V trimming: 5 bases; J trimming: 2 bases; junction bases outside the gene matches: 7. The DNA of the CDR3 is TGTGCCACCAGTGGCGCACTAGCGGGGACACAAGAGACCCAGTACTTC. This sequence encodes CATSGALAGTQETQYF.

In its sample, this clonotype was seen many times. V usage is TRBV28 and J usage is TRBJ1-5; D gene uncertain. The length of the CDR3 is 12 residues. V was trimmed by 6 bases and J by 7 bases, leaving 10 bases between them. Germline V lookup: CDR1 MDHEN, CDR2 SYDVKM. The CDR3 loop reads CASRKERQPQHF. Here the CDR3 DNA reads TGTGCCAGCAGGAAGGAGCGCCAGCCCCAGCATTTT.

The chain links TRBV19 to TRBJ2-2; D tentatively reads TRBD1 or TRBD2 (6 bases each). V was cut by 6 bases and J by 0 bases, with 11 bases left in between. The CDR3 runs to 15 residues. Germline loops: CDR1 LNHDA, CDR2 SQIVND (reference sequence). For the CDR3, the DNA is TGTGCCAGTAGAAAGGGGGGCTCGAACACCGGGGAGCTGTTTTTT. Residues: CASRKGGSNTGELFF.

This clonotype appeared many times. The rearrangement joins TRBV5-6 to TRBJ2-2; D gene uncertain. The V end was cut by 2 bases, the J end by 10 bases, with 6 bases between. CDR3 size: 11 residues. Germline V lookup: CDR1 SGHDT, CDR2 YYEEEE. This CDR3 reads CASSFLAELFF. The DNA for the CDR3 is TGTGCCAGCAGCTTTCTTGCGGAGCTGTTTTTT. Full variable domain (rest looked up from reference TRBV5-6 and TRBJ2-2): DAGVTQSPTHLIKTRGQQVTLRCSPKSGHDTVSWYQQALGQGPQFIFQYYEEEERQRGNFPDRFSGHQFPNYSSELNVNALLLGDSALYLCASSFLAELFFGEGSRLTVL.

There are many counts of this clonotype. The chain couples TRBV7-2 to TRBJ2-5; TRBD1 aligns across 8 bases. Looked up from germline, CDR1 is SGHTA and CDR2 is FQGNSA. CDR3 length: 13 amino acids. Trimming at V came to 5 bases and at J to 4 bases, leaving 3 bases not matched to a gene. CDR3 residues: CASSVGTGETQYF. DNA for the CDR3: TGTGCCAGCAGCGTTGGGACAGGAGAGACCCAGTACTTC.